This T cell receptor beta chain was retrieved from a study of T cell changes during pregnancy in multiple sclerosis (dated by TCRdb to about 2019). In the study overall: Changes in the T cell repertoire over the course of pregnancy were examined in this study in women with multiple sclerosis.

Including the terminal cysteine and phenylalanine, the CDR3 comprises 18 residues. This entry keeps only the CDR3 DNA: 54 bases, framed from base 1. V has 3 bases trimmed and J has 3 bases trimmed; junction bases matching no gene number 10. CDR1 and CDR2, per the germline V gene, are SGHRS and YFSETQ. Library generation was performed with the immunoSEQ multiplex PCR assay. This is the immuneACCESS table as TCRdb keeps it, with only in-frame sequences that have V and J called. A part of the clones is gone; compared with another copy, unresolved V genes explain less than half, and the rest is unexplained. The table for this sample lists 60,000 to 75,000 clones; 92% of them were counted only once. Of the sample, 2% is held by the ten largest clones. Concerning this clone: Its antigen remains undetermined. Per-base quality was not reported, and no clone a single base away is much larger than it.

This clonotype was sampled from a female donor with multiple sclerosis, enrolled in a pregnancy study. Sequences were derived from peripheral blood, sampled in the second trimester of pregnancy. The V and J segments used are TRBV5-1 and TRBJ2-3; 13 bases in the junction line up with TRBD2. The DNA sequence is as follows: TGCGCCAGCAGCTCCAACCTACTAGCGGGGGGGCGTACAGATACGCAGTATTTT. It codes for CASSSNLLAGGRTDTQYF. The CDR3 plus the reference TRBV5-1 and TRBJ2-3 genes for the other parts give the full variable domain: KAGVTQTPRYLIKTRGQQVTLSCSPISGHRSVSWYQQTPGQGLQFLFEYFSETQRNKGNFPGRFSGRQFSNSRSEMNVSTLELGDSALYLCASSSNLLAGGRTDTQYFGPGTRLTVL.